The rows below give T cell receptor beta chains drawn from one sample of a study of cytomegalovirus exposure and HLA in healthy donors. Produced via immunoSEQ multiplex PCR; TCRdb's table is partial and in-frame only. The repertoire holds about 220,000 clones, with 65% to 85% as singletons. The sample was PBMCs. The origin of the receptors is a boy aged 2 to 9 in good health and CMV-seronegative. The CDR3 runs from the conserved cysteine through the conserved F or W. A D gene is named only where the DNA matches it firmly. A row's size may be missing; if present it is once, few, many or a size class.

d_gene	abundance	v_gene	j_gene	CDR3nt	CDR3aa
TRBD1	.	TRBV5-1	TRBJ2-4	TGCGCCAGCAGCCTTCGACAGGGTAGTTCTAAAAACATTCAGTACTTC	CASSLRQGSSKNIQYF
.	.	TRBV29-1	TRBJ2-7	TGCAGCGTTGAAGGAGGTGACGAGCAGTACTTC	CSVEGGDEQYF
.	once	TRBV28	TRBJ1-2	TGTGCCAGCAGTTCCCCGGAGGCGCAACTCTATGGCTACACCTTC	CASSSPEAQLYGYTF
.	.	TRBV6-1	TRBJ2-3	TGTGCCAGCAGTGAATTTATAGATACGCAGTATTTT	CASSEFIDTQYF
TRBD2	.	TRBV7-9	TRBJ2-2	TGTGCCAGCAGCGTCACGCGGGAGGGCCGTACCGGGGAGCTGTTTTTT	CASSVTREGRTGELFF
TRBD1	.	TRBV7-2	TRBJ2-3	TGTGCCAGCAGCTTCAGGGGGATGGAGGTGCATACGCAGTATTTT	CASSFRGMEVHTQYF
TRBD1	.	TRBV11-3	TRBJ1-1	TGTGCCAGCAGCCGAGGAGGGGGCAACACTGAAGCTTTCTTT	CASSRGGGNTEAFF
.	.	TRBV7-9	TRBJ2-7	TGTTCCAGCAGCTTACCCCGACAGGGTGGGACTTACGAGCAGTACTTC	CSSSLPRQGGTYEQYF
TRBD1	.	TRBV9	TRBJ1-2	TGTGCCAGCAGCGGGAGCGGGACAGGGGTTAACTATGGCTACACCTTC	CASSGSGTGVNYGYTF
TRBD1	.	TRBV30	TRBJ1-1	TGTGCCTGGAGCCTCCCGAGGGGGCGCAGGGACACTGAAGCTTTCTTT	CAWSLPRGRRDTEAFF
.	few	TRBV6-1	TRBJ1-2	TGTGCCAGCAGTGAAGCGAGTCCAGGAGCGGGCTATGGCTACACCTTC	CASSEASPGAGYGYTF
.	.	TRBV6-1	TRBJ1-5	TGTGCCAGCAATCAGGGCCTCGGGCAGCCCCAGCATTTT	CASNQGLGQPQHF
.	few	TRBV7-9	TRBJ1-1	TGTGCCAGCAGCTTACCCGGGATGAACACTGAAGCTTTCTTT	CASSLPGMNTEAFF
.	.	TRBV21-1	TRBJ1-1	TGTGCCAGCAGCAAAGTTAGACCCGGGACAGGGGGCACTGAAGCTTTCTTT	CASSKVRPGTGGTEAFF
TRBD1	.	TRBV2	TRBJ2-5	TGTGCCAGCAGGGGACAGGGGAGGGAGCAAGAGACCCAGTACTTC	CASRGQGREQETQYF
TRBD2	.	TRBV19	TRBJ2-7	TGTGCCAGTAGTCTTACTAGCGGGAGTAGGTACGAGCAGTACTTC	CASSLTSGSRYEQYF
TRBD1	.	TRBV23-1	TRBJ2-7	TGCGCCAGCAGTCCCTCGGACAGGCACCCTACTCGATCCTACGAGCAGTACTTC	CASSPSDRHPTRSYEQYF
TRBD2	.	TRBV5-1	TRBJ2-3	TGCGCCAGCAGCTTCCTAGCGGGGGGCCGAGGCCCAGATACGCAGTATTTT	CASSFLAGGRGPDTQYF
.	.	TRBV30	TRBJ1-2	TGTGCCTGGATCGATACAGGGAACTATGGCTACACCTTC	CAWIDTGNYGYTF
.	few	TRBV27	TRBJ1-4	TGTGCCAGCAGGCCTGACTTGAGTGAAAAACTGTTTTTT	CASRPDLSEKLFF
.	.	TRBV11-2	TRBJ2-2	TGTGCCAGCAGCTTAGGACCAGGCTCCGGGGAGCTGTTTTTT	CASSLGPGSGELFF
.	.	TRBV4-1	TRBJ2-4	TGCGCCAGCAGCCAAGCCGGGTTGGGCATTCAGTACTTC	CASSQAGLGIQYF
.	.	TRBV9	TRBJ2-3	TGTGCCAGCAGCGCCGATTTTGGCGAGCTCACAGATACGCGGTATTTT	CASSADFGELTDTRYF
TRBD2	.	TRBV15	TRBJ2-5	TGTGCCACCAGCAGAGATCTAGCGGGGGGGCCTGGGACCCAGTACTTC	CATSRDLAGGPGTQYF
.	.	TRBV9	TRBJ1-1	TGTGCCAGCCGATCCGCTCGAGGCCGCACTGAAGCTTTCTTT	CASRSARGRTEAFF
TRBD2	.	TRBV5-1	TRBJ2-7	TGCGCCAGCAGCGCGGGACTAGCGGGAGGGGTTTCCTACGAGCAGTACTTC	CASSAGLAGGVSYEQYF
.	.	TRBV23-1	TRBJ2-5	TGCGCCAGCACCCTGACGAAGACAGGCCCTCTCCAAGAGACCCAGTACTTC	CASTLTKTGPLQETQYF
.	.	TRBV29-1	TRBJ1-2	TGCAGCGTTGAAGATCCCAGAAACTATGGCTACACCTTC	CSVEDPRNYGYTF
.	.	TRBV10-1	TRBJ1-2	TGCGCCAGCAGTCCCGACCTGGACAGTTTTTATGGCTACACCTTC	CASSPDLDSFYGYTF